One and the same sample provided the 17 T cell receptor beta chains below, sequenced in a study of T-cell memory formation after mild COVID-19. MiXCR was run by TCRdb on the 5' RACE reads, yielding one entry per CDR3 protein. The table records about 390,000 distinct CDR3 sequences, roughly 15% of them present only once. Sequencing was carried out using PBMCs or a T cell subset sorted from them (not recorded which). The origin of the receptors is a man younger than 30 who had mild COVID-19 (a few samples of this study predate the infection). Cell type and time point are not known.

The V gene is TRBV5-6, the J gene TRBJ2-5; D might be TRBD2 (6 bases). V gave up 0 bases and J gave up 6 bases, with 9 bases separating them. CDR3 length: 13 residues. Germline-derived CDR1 and CDR2 are SGHDT and YYEEEE. CDR3 amino acids: CASSLGGEKTQYF. The CDR3 DNA is TGTGCCAGCAGCTTGGGCGGGGAAAAGACCCAGTACTTC.

This clonotype was observed a few times. The V call is TRBV5-6, the J call TRBJ1-1, with D uncertain. V lost 1 base and J lost 0, with 7 bases in between. This CDR3 region has 14 residues. Looked up from germline, CDR1 is SGHDT and CDR2 is YYEEEE. CDR3 nucleotide sequence: TGTGCCAGCAGCTTGAGCGTAATGAACACTGAAGCTTTCTTT. Protein: CASSLSVMNTEAFF.

In its sample, this clonotype was seen a few times. J is TRBJ1-1 and V is TRBV12-3 or TRBV12-4; the match to TRBD1 covers 7 bases. This CDR3 has 14 amino acids. V dropped 1 base and J dropped 6; count of bases not matched to a gene: 5. The CDR3 region is CASSLVRGAPEAFF. The CDR3 DNA follows: TGTGCCAGCAGTTTAGTCAGGGGGGCCCCTGAAGCTTTCTTT.

V and J are TRBV7-7 and TRBJ2-1, with 7 bases lining up with TRBD1. CDR1 SSHAT and CDR2 FNYEAQ come from the germline V gene (reference sequence). V gave up 5 bases and J gave up 6 bases; unmatched junction bases: 4. The CDR3 sequence is 13 residues long. CDR3 in DNA: TGTGCCAGCAGCCCGGACAGGATCAATGAGCAGTTCTTC. Translated: CASSPDRINEQFF.

This chain connects TRBV12-3 or TRBV12-4 to TRBJ2-2; TRBD1 matches at 7 bases. The CDR3 consists of 13 residues. V shed 7 bases and J 4 bases; nucleotides not matched to a gene: 3. CDR3 loop: CASKQGRTGELFF. CDR3 nucleotides: TGTGCCAGCAAACAGGGGCGCACCGGGGAGCTGTTTTTT.

This clonotype came up a few times. V gene TRBV4-3 combines with J gene TRBJ2-5, with TRBD1 matching over 8 bases. The CDR3 covers 17 residues. CDR1 is LGHNA and CDR2 is YSLEER in the germline V gene. V lost 4 bases, J lost 5 bases, and 15 bases stayed unmatched. The CDR3 DNA follows: TGCGCCAGCAGCCCGGAGAGGCTACAGGGGGTTGGGGAGACCCAGTACTTC. This encodes CASSPERLQGVGETQYF.

This clonotype has more than one count but fewer than ten. The chain carries TRBV20-1 and TRBJ1-2; possibly TRBD1 for D (5 bases). CDR1 DFQATT and CDR2 SNEGSKA come from the germline V gene (reference sequence). This CDR3 contains 12 residues. V lost 0 bases and J 8 bases, leaving 10 bases between the germline ends. CDR3 coding DNA: TGCAGTGCTAGAGAAAAAGGGACCGGCTACACCTTC. Protein product: CSAREKGTGYTF.

The chain combines TRBV9 with TRBJ2-7; D gene uncertain. V lost 3 bases and J 9 bases, leaving 19 bases between the germline ends. This CDR3 has 14 amino acids. Germline CDR1 and CDR2: SGDLS and YYNGEE. The CDR3 sequence: CASSDRRSRRVQYV. In nucleotides, the CDR3 is TGTGCCAGCAGCGACCGACGGTCAAGAAGGGTGCAGTACGTC.

This clonotype has more than one count but fewer than ten. The V and J genes are TRBV7-9 and TRBJ2-2; TRBD2 aligns across 9 bases. CDR1 is SEHNR and CDR2 is FQNEAQ in the germline V gene (reference sequence). V lost 5 bases, J lost 1 base, and 5 bases stayed unmatched. The CDR3 has 16 residues. As DNA, the CDR3 is TGTGCCAGCAGCCCTAGACTAGCGGTGAACACCGGGGAGCTGTTTTTT. Its protein product is CASSPRLAVNTGELFF.

The chain recombines TRBV12-3 or TRBV12-4 with TRBJ2-3; 7 bases map to TRBD2. The CDR3 runs 14 residues. V lost 4 bases to trimming and J lost 3 bases; unmatched junction nucleotides: 4. CDR3 amino acids: CASSWGEGTDTQYF. DNA of the CDR3: TGTGCCAGCAGTTGGGGGGAGGGGACAGATACGCAGTATTTT.

This clonotype was observed a few times. The V and J genes are TRBV5-1 and TRBJ2-7, with a tentative D call TRBD2 (6 bases). Germline V gives CDR1 SGHRS, CDR2 YFSETQ. Trimming took off 1 base at V and 0 bases at J, with 20 bases between the two ends. This CDR3 is 18 amino acids long. Written as DNA, the CDR3 is TGCGCCAGCAGCTTGTTTTCAGGCGGGGCAGCTCACTCCTACGAGCAGTACTTC. This sequence encodes CASSLFSGGAAHSYEQYF.

V usage is TRBV20-1 and J usage is TRBJ1-1, with D hard to call. CDR1 is DFQATT and CDR2 is SNEGSKA in the germline V gene (reference sequence). Trimming cost V 2 bases and J 1 base, with 8 bases left between them. The CDR3 runs to 13 residues. The CDR3 nucleotides read TGCAGTGCTAGACCTGATGCGAACACTGAAGCTTTCTTT. The encoded protein is CSARPDANTEAFF.

J is TRBJ1-1 and V is TRBV6-5, with a weak D call TRBD1 (5 bases). Germline loops: CDR1 MNHEY, CDR2 SVGAGI. V lost 7 bases to trimming and J lost 1 base, with 10 bases between them. CDR3 length: 13 amino acids. CDR3 amino acids: CASTLGENTEAFF. CDR3 nucleotide sequence: TGTGCCAGCACCTTAGGGGAGAACACTGAAGCTTTCTTT.

The rearrangement links TRBV5-1 to TRBJ2-2; no reliable D call. The CDR3 consists of 15 residues. The ends were cut back, 2 bases at V and 8 bases at J, with 16 bases in the middle. Germline CDR1 reads SGHRS; CDR2 reads YFSETQ. This CDR3 reads CASSLGPSRVGELFF. For the CDR3, the DNA is TGCGCCAGCAGCTTAGGTCCGTCCCGGGTTGGGGAGCTGTTTTTT.

The V call is TRBV6-6, the J call TRBJ2-1, with D unclear. With 0 bases removed from V and 9 bases from J, the gap between germline ends came to 6 bases. This CDR3 region has 12 residues. Germline V gene data show CDR1 as MNHNY and CDR2 as SVGAGI (reference sequence). Here the CDR3 reads CASSYSPGEQFF. Here the CDR3 DNA reads TGTGCCAGCAGTTACTCGCCTGGTGAGCAGTTCTTC.

In this sample, this clonotype turned up a few times. J is TRBJ2-3 and V is TRBV12-3 or TRBV12-4, with D possibly being TRBD2 (6 bases). The CDR3 covers 15 residues. V gave up 1 base and J gave up 3 bases, with 11 bases separating them. The CDR3 loop is CASSLGRLDTDTQYF. CDR3 bases: TGTGCCAGCAGTTTAGGGAGACTAGATACAGATACGCAGTATTTT.

The chain couples TRBV6-5 to TRBJ2-1; TRBD2 agrees at 10 bases. From germline, CDR1 is MNHEY and CDR2 SVGAGI. This CDR3 region has 17 residues. V was pared by 3 bases and J by 4 bases, with 9 bases of the junction left unmatched. The CDR3 nucleotides read TGTGCCAGCAGTTATGCACTAGCGGGGCGATCGTACAATGAGCAGTTCTTC. The encoded protein is CASSYALAGRSYNEQFF.